Below are 19 T cell receptor beta chains sequenced from a single sample in a study of T cell changes during pregnancy in multiple sclerosis. TCRdb's table, derived via immunoSEQ multiplex PCR, lists solely in-frame clones and lacks some. Of about 75,000 clones in the sample, 94% were seen once. The sample was CD4+ T cells from peripheral blood mononuclear cells, taken after pregnancy. The receptors shown here come from a female donor with multiple sclerosis, enrolled in a pregnancy study.

This CDR3 reads CASSLVAGTNTGELFF. CDR3 nucleotide sequence: TGTGCCAGCAGCTTAGTTGCAGGAACGAACACCGGGGAGCTGTTTTTT. The V and J genes are TRBV11-1 and TRBJ2-2; no clear D gene. V lost 1 base to trimming and J lost 0 bases, with 9 bases between them. Looked up from germline, CDR1 is SGHAT and CDR2 is FQDESV (reference sequence). This CDR3 is 16 amino acids long.

The J gene is TRBJ2-7, the V gene TRBV30, with 8 bases identical to TRBD2. CDR1 and CDR2 from the germline V gene are GTSNPN and SVGIG (reference sequence). Trimming took 4 bases from V and 3 from J; bases not matched to a gene: 5. This CDR3 region has 13 residues. CDR3 DNA sequence: TGTGCCTGGAAAGCTAGCGGGTTCTACGAGCAGTACTTC. It codes for CAWKASGFYEQYF.

The genes are TRBV19 and TRBJ1-5; 10 bases are shared with TRBD1. V lost 6 bases, J lost 4 bases, and 9 bases stayed unmatched. This CDR3 has 16 amino acids. The germline V gene encodes CDR1 LNHDA and CDR2 SQIVND (reference sequence). This CDR3 reads CASSRPPGQGNQPQHF. CDR3 in DNA: TGTGCCAGTAGCCGCCCTCCGGGACAGGGGAATCAGCCCCAGCATTTT. The full variable domain, its missing parts supplied by reference TRBV19 and TRBJ1-5, is DGGITQSPKYLFRKEGQNVTLSCEQNLNHDAMYWYRQDPGQGLRLIYYSQIVNDFQKGDIAEGYSVSREKKESFPLTVTSAQKNPTAFYLCASSRPPGQGNQPQHFGDGTRLSIL.

The chain combines TRBV19 with TRBJ2-1; TRBD2 matches 7 bases. This CDR3 has 13 residues. The V gene end was trimmed by 8 bases and the J gene end by 7 bases; junction bases not matched to a gene: 8. Germline V gives CDR1 LNHDA, CDR2 SQIVND (reference sequence). The CDR3 region is CASRGVVGNEQFF. The DNA for the CDR3 is TGTGCCAGTCGGGGGGTAGTGGGGAATGAGCAGTTCTTC. The full variable domain, in which reference TRBV19 and TRBJ2-1 provide the parts outside the CDR3, is DGGITQSPKYLFRKEGQNVTLSCEQNLNHDAMYWYRQDPGQGLRLIYYSQIVNDFQKGDIAEGYSVSREKKESFPLTVTSAQKNPTAFYLCASRGVVGNEQFFGPGTRLTVL.

V usage is TRBV28 and J usage is TRBJ1-5; 9 bases map to TRBD1. The CDR3 sequence is 14 residues long. CDR1 is MDHEN, CDR2 SYDVKM, per germline. V lost 5 bases and J lost 9; bases outside the gene matches: 8. The CDR3 nucleotides are TGTGCCAGCAGTATCTACAGGGGGCAACGGCCCCAGCATTTT. Residues: CASSIYRGQRPQHF.

This chain's CDR3 is CASRYRDNAYNEQFF. CDR3 bases: TGTGCCAGCAGATACCGGGACAATGCCTACAATGAGCAGTTCTTC. V gene TRBV27 combines with J gene TRBJ2-1, with D perhaps matching TRBD1 (6 bases). Germline loops: CDR1 MNHEY, CDR2 SMNVEV (reference sequence). V gave up 6 bases and J gave up 2 bases, with 14 bases separating them. This CDR3 has 15 amino acids.

The chain is built from TRBV19 and TRBJ2-7, with D perhaps TRBD1 (5 bases). Trimming took 3 bases from V and 2 from J, leaving 11 bases between them. The CDR3 has 14 residues. Germline values: CDR1 LNHDA, CDR2 SQIVND (reference sequence). The CDR3 DNA is TGTGCCAGTAGTATCAGGGCCAATACCTACGAGCAGTACTTC. It specifies CASSIRANTYEQYF.

CDR3 protein: CASSLGQNRDYGYTF. In DNA, the CDR3 is TGTGCCAGCAGCTTGGGGCAAAACAGGGACTATGGCTACACCTTC. The chain joins TRBV5-4 to TRBJ1-2; D perhaps matches TRBD1 (6 bases). CDR3 size: 15 residues. Germline V gene sequence: CDR1 SGHNT, CDR2 YYREEE (reference sequence). The V and J ends lost 0 bases and 3 bases respectively, with 12 bases between them. The full variable domain, its missing parts supplied by reference TRBV5-4 and TRBJ1-2, is ETGVTQSPTHLIKTRGQQVTLRCSSQSGHNTVSWYQQALGQGPQFIFQYYREEENGRGNFPPRFSGLQFPNYSSELNVNALELDDSALYLCASSLGQNRDYGYTFGSGTRLTVV.

The rearrangement uses TRBV19 and TRBJ2-3; 9 bases are shared with TRBD1. The V gene end was trimmed by 5 bases and the J gene end by 5 bases; junction bases not matched to a gene: 23. The CDR3 extends over 20 amino acids. CDR1 LNHDA and CDR2 SQIVND come from the germline V gene (reference sequence). The CDR3 bases are TGTGCCAGTAGTCTGTCCCGGGACAGGGTTGGTGGCCGACGAAAAGATACGCAGTATTTT. It is translated as CASSLSRDRVGGRRKDTQYF. The variable domain in full, with the rest retrieved from reference TRBV19 and TRBJ2-3, is DGGITQSPKYLFRKEGQNVTLSCEQNLNHDAMYWYRQDPGQGLRLIYYSQIVNDFQKGDIAEGYSVSREKKESFPLTVTSAQKNPTAFYLCASSLSRDRVGGRRKDTQYFGPGTRLTVL.

The V gene is TRBV2, the J gene TRBJ2-7, with 7 bases aligning to TRBD1. Germline V CDR1 and CDR2: SNHLY, FYNNEI. The CDR3 is made up of 14 amino acids. Trimming removed 5 bases from V and 3 bases from J; junction bases left unmatched: 7. Here the CDR3 reads CASSPGTVNYEQYF. In DNA form, the CDR3 reads TGTGCCAGCAGTCCCGGGACAGTTAACTACGAGCAGTACTTC.

The V call is TRBV5-5, the J call TRBJ2-1, with 8 bases matching TRBD2. V was clipped by 4 bases and J by 4 bases; unmatched bases: 7. Germline-derived CDR1 and CDR2 are SGHKS and YYEKEE (reference sequence). The CDR3 is 15 residues long. This CDR3 reads CASSLGLGAYNEQFF. The DNA of the CDR3 is TGTGCCAGCAGCCTGGGACTAGGGGCATACAATGAGCAGTTCTTC.

V usage is TRBV28 and J usage is TRBJ1-1, with 7 bases that match TRBD1. This CDR3 region has 12 residues. Losses at the gene ends were 5 bases for V and 10 bases for J; bases not matched to a gene: 7. Germline V gene sequence: CDR1 MDHEN, CDR2 SYDVKM. CDR3 sequence reads: CASSKTTGVAFF. The CDR3 region has the DNA TGTGCCAGCAGTAAGACTACAGGGGTAGCTTTCTTT.

The chain is built from TRBV18 and TRBJ2-5; 13 bases are a match to TRBD2. V shed 5 bases, J shed 3 bases, and the junction held 0 bases outside the gene matches. Germline CDR1 is KGHSH and CDR2 is LQKENI. CDR3 length: 14 amino acids. The CDR3 region has the DNA TGTGCCAGCTCAGGGACTAGCGGGGAAGAGACCCAGTACTTC. Protein: CASSGTSGEETQYF.

This sequence joins TRBV6-1 and TRBJ2-5; 8 positions agree with TRBD1. The CDR3 is 15 amino acids. Germline V gives CDR1 MNHNS, CDR2 SASEGT. V lost 0 bases to trimming and J lost 6 bases; unmatched junction nucleotides: 6. This CDR3 reads CASSEASGGGKTQYF. For the CDR3, the DNA is TGTGCCAGCAGTGAAGCATCAGGGGGCGGAAAGACCCAGTACTTC.

CDR3 in amino acids: CASRETGLDGYTF. Here the CDR3 DNA reads TGTGCCAGCAGGGAGACAGGGCTTGATGGCTACACCTTC. The chain carries TRBV6-1 and TRBJ1-2; TRBD1 matches 7 bases. The junction had 7 bases not matched to a gene; V was cut back by 6 bases and J by 6 bases. This CDR3 comprises 13 residues. From germline, CDR1 is MNHNS and CDR2 SASEGT.

The chain joins TRBV4-2 to TRBJ2-1; the match to TRBD2 covers 14 bases. V lost 0 bases and J lost 0; bases outside the gene matches: 19. Germline CDR1 and CDR2: LGHNA and YNFKEQ. This CDR3 has 24 amino acids. Here the CDR3 DNA reads TGTGCCAGCAGCCAAGATAGGGGTGGCTTCCAGGGACTAGCGGGAGAGAACTCCTACAATGAGCAGTTCTTC. Encoded protein: CASSQDRGGFQGLAGENSYNEQFF.

The chain recombines TRBV5-1 with TRBJ2-1; 8 nucleotides agree with TRBD2. The CDR3 is 16 residues long. Germline CDR1 and CDR2: SGHRS and YFSETQ. With V trimmed by 1 base and J by 3 bases, 6 bases remained unmatched. CDR3 nucleotide sequence: TGCGCCAGCAGCTTGTTTGTAACTAGCGGCTACAATGAGCAGTTCTTC. Its protein is CASSLFVTSGYNEQFF.

The CDR3 sequence is CASSIGETINQPQHF. The DNA for the CDR3 is TGTGCCAGTAGTATAGGGGAGACCATAAATCAGCCCCAGCATTTT. The gene calls are TRBV19 and TRBJ1-5; no definite D call. CDR1 and CDR2 from the germline V gene are LNHDA and SQIVND (reference sequence). The CDR3 length is 15 residues. The germline V and J ends were trimmed by 1 base and 4 bases, with 11 bases remaining between them.

V usage is TRBV19 and J usage is TRBJ2-1; D perhaps matches TRBD1 (6 bases). Trimming left V 3 bases short and J 0 bases short, with 15 bases between. Looked up from germline, CDR1 is LNHDA and CDR2 is SQIVND (reference sequence). This CDR3 spans 17 amino acids. The CDR3 DNA sequence: TGTGCCAGTAGTATCACAGGGATTAGGAGCTCCTACAATGAGCAGTTCTTC. As protein: CASSITGIRSSYNEQFF.